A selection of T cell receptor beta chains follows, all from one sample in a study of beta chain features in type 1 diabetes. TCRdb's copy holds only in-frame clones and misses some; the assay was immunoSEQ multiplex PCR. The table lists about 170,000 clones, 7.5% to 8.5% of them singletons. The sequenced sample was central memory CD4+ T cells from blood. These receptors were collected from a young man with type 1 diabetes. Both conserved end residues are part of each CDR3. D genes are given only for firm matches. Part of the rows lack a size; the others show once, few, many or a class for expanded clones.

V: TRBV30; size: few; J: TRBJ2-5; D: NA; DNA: TGTGCCTGGAGTATACAGGGTCAAGAGACCCAGTACTTC; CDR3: CAWSIQGQETQYF
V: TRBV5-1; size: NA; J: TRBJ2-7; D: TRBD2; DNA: TGCGCCAGCAGCGCGGGGGACCGTTTCAGGGACGAGCAGTACTTC; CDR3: CASSAGDRFRDEQYF
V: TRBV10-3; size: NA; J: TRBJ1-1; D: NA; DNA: TGTGCCATCAGGGCCACAGGGTCAAACACTGAAGCTTTCTTT; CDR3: CAIRATGSNTEAFF
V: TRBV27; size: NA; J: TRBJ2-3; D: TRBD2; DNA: TGTGCCAGCAGACTCCCGGGAGGTGGAGATACGCAGTATTTT; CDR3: CASRLPGGGDTQYF
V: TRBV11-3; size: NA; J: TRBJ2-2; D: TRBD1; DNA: TGTGCCAGCAGCGTCGGACAGGGGTTCACCGGGGAGCTGTTTTTT; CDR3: CASSVGQGFTGELFF
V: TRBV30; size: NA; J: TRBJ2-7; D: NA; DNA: TGTGCCTGGAGTGTAGGGAGATACTACGAGCAGTACTTC; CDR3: CAWSVGRYYEQYF
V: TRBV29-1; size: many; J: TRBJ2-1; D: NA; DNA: TGCAGCGCCAGAATCGATAGCGGCACCTCCTACAATGAGCAGTTCTTC; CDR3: CSARIDSGTSYNEQFF
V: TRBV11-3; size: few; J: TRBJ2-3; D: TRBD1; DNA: TGTGCCAGCAGCGGGGACAGTTTCACAGATACGCAGTATTTT; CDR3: CASSGDSFTDTQYF
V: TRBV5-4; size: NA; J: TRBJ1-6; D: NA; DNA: TGTGCCAGCACCGACAGGACAACCCTTTCACCCCTCCACTTT; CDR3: CASTDRTTLSPLHF
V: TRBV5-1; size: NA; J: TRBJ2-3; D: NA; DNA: TGCGCCAGTCGGCGCGGGGTACTCACAGATACGCAGTATTTT; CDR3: CASRRGVLTDTQYF
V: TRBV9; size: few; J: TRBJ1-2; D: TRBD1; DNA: TGTGCCAGCAGCCTCCGACAGGGTTATGGCTACACCTTC; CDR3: CASSLRQGYGYTF
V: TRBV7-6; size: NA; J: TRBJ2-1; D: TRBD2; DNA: TGTGCCAGCAGCAAAACGCTAGCGGGAGGATACAATGAGCAGTTCTTC; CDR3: CASSKTLAGGYNEQFF
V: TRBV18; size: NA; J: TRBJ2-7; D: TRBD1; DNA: TGTGCCAGCTCACTCTCCGGGACAGGGGCCTACGAGCAGTACTTC; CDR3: CASSLSGTGAYEQYF
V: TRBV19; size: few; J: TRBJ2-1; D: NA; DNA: TGTGCCAGTAGGGAGGGGATCTCCTACAATGAGCAGTTCTTC; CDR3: CASREGISYNEQFF
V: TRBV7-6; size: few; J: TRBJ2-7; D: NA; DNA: TGTGCCAGCAGCCGTCGTCTGAGCTCCGGGACACCGCAGTACTTC; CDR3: CASSRRLSSGTPQYF
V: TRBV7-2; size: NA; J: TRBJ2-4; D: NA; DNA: TGTGCCAGCAGCTTAGACTCCGCCAAAAACATTCAGTACTTC; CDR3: CASSLDSAKNIQYF
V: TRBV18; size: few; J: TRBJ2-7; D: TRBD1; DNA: TGTGCCAGCCGACAGGGGGAAAACTACGAGCAGTACTTC; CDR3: CASRQGENYEQYF
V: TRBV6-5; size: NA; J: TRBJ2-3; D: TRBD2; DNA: TGTGCCAGCAGTTGGGGACTAGCGAAAGATACGCAGTATTTT; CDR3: CASSWGLAKDTQYF
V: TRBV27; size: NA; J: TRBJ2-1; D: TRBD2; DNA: TGTGCCAGCAGTGGGACGGGACTAGTCGTCAATGAGCAGTTCTTC; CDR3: CASSGTGLVVNEQFF
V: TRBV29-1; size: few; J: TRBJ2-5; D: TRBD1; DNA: TGCAGCGTGGCTGGGACAGGGCTTCAAGAGACCCAGTACTTC; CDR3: CSVAGTGLQETQYF
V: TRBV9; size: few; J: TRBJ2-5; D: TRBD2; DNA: TGTGCCAGCAGCGTAGGGGGGGGGAACGAGGAGACCCAGTACTTC; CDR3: CASSVGGGNEETQYF
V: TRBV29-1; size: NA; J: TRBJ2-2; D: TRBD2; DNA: TGCAGCGTTGGGGGACTAGCGGGAGAGGCCGGGGAGCTGTTTTTT; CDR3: CSVGGLAGEAGELFF
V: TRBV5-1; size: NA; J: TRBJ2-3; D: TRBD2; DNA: TGCGCCAGCAGCTTTTTGCCTAGCGGGGGAACAGATACGCAGTATTTT; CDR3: CASSFLPSGGTDTQYF
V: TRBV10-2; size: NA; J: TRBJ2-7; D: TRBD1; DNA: TGCGCCAGCAGTGCCGGACCCAGACAGGGCGTCTACGAGCAGTACTTC; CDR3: CASSAGPRQGVYEQYF
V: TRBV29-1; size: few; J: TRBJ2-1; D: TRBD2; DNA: TGCAGCGTTCGAAACTGGGGACTAGCGGGACCCTCAAACAATGAGCAGTTCTTC; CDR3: CSVRNWGLAGPSNNEQFF
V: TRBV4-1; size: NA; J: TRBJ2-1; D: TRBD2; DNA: TGCGCCAGCAGCCAAGGGCTAGCGGGAGTCAATGAGCAGTTCTTC; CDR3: CASSQGLAGVNEQFF
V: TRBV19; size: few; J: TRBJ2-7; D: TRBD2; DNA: TGTGCCAGTAAGGCTAGCGGGAGAACCGAGCAGTACTTC; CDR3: CASKASGRTEQYF
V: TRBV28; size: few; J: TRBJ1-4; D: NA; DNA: TGTGCCAGCAGTTTCCGGGGTGAAAAACTGTTTTTT; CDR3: CASSFRGEKLFF
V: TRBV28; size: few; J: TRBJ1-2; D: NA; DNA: TGTGCCAGCAGTTCCATCAGGTGGGGCTACACCTTC; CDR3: CASSSIRWGYTF
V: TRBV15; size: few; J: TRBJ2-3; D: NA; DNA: TGTGCCACCAGCAGAGATCGTACAGCCCCTAGCACAGATACGCAGTATTTT; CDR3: CATSRDRTAPSTDTQYF
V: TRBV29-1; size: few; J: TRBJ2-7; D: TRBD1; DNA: TGCAGCGTTCTCAGGGGGCAGCGCGAGCAGTACTTC; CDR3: CSVLRGQREQYF
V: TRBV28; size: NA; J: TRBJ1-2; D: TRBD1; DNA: TGTGCCAGCAGTTTGACCGGGACAGCGTATGGCTACACCTTC; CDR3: CASSLTGTAYGYTF
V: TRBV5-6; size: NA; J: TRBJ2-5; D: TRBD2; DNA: TGTGCCAGCAGCTTGCTAGCGGGGGGACAGACCCAGTACTTC; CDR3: CASSLLAGGQTQYF
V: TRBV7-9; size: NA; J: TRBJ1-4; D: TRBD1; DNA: TGTGCCAGCAGTCGGGACCAGGGGGCAGGGGAAAAACTGTTTTTT; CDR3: CASSRDQGAGEKLFF
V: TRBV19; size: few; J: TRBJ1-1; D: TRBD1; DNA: TGTGCCAGTAGTACGGACAGGGGGTGGAACACTGAAGCTTTCTTT; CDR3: CASSTDRGWNTEAFF
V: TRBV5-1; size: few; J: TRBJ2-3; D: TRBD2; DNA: TGCGCCAGCAGCTTGGGAGAGCGGGGCCACACAGATACGCAGTATTTT; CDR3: CASSLGERGHTDTQYF
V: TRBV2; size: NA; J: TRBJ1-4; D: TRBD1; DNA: TGTGCCAGCAGCGGGACAGGGACGGGAGAAAAACTGTTTTTT; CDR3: CASSGTGTGEKLFF
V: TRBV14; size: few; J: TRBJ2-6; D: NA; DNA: TGTGCCAGCAGCCAAGACTGGCGGCCTACCTCTGGGGCCAACGTCCTGACTTTC; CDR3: CASSQDWRPTSGANVLTF
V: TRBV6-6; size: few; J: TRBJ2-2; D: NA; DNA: TGTGCCAGCAGTTACGGCCCCGGGGAGCTGTTTTTT; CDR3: CASSYGPGELFF
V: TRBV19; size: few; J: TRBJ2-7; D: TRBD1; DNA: TGTGCCAGTAGTGCCACGGGACAGTCCTACGAGCAGTACTTC; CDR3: CASSATGQSYEQYF
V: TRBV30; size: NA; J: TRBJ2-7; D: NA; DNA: TGTGCCTGGAGTGTACAGGGATACGAGCAGTACTTC; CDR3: CAWSVQGYEQYF
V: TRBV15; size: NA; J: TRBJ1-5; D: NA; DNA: TGTGCCACCAGCAGAGATCATCTAGGGGAGCCCCAGCATTTT; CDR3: CATSRDHLGEPQHF
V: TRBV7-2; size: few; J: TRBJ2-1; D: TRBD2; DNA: TGTGCCAGCAGACGGACTAGCGGGGACAATGAGCAGTTCTTC; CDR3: CASRRTSGDNEQFF
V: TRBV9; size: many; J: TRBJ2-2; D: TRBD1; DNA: TGTGCCAGCAGCGTTACAGGGGGACGCGGGGAGCTGTTTTTT; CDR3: CASSVTGGRGELFF
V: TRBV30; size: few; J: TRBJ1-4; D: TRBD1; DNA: TGTGCCTGGAGTGAGCTGGACAGGGATGAAAAACTGTTTTTT; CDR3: CAWSELDRDEKLFF
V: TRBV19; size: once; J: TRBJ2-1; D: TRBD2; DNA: TGTGCCAGTAGTGGGGGACGGACTAGCGGGTTCAATGAGCAGTTCTTC; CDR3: CASSGGRTSGFNEQFF
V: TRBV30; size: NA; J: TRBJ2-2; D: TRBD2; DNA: TGTGCCTGGAGGGGACTATCGAACACCGGGGAGCTGTTTTTT; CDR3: CAWRGLSNTGELFF